The 28 T cell receptor beta chains given below trace back to one sample, sequenced in a study of molecular identifiers for immune sequencing clone quantification. TCRdb re-derived calls from the PCR reads in MiXCR, one entry per CDR3 protein. This table has about 320,000 distinct CDR3 sequences, roughly a fifth appearing once. Input material: naive CD8+ T cells from blood, with Jurkat cell RNA spiked in. Subset noted: FACS-sorted CD8+CD4-CCR7+CD45RA+ naive T cells. These receptors were taken from a human donor in good health. Some libraries in this study had Jurkat cell RNA spiked in.

About this clonotype itself: It may be a read error: a sequence one base away is much more abundant. This chain joins TRBV28 and TRBJ1-1; D call uncertain. The germline V gene has CDR1 MDHEN and CDR2 SYDVKM. The CDR3 runs 14 residues. CDR3 coding DNA: TGTGCCAGCAGTTTTCGAGGAGTGAACACTAAAGCTTTCTTT. This codes for CASSFRGVNTKAFF.

As for this clonotype: A single base separates this from a much larger clone, so it may be a read error. Likely a read error: the CDR3 ends without its conserved phenylalanine or tryptophan. The CDR3 loop reads CASSLKGTTEAFS. CDR3 DNA sequence: TGTGCCAGCAGTTTAAAGGGTACTACTGAAGCTTTCTCT. This rearrangement joins TRBV6-5 to TRBJ1-1; D ambiguous. CDR1 MNHEY and CDR2 SVGAGI come from the germline V gene. The CDR3 sequence is 13 residues long. The V end lost 4 bases, the J end lost 5 bases, and 11 bases lay between the germline ends.

This clonotype came up many times. The CDR3 DNA is TGCGCCAGCAGTGGGTGGGAGGGTGATGGCTACACCTTC. Encoded protein: CASSGWEGDGYTF. The genes are TRBV10-2 and TRBJ1-2, with D unresolved. V shed 4 bases and J shed 6 bases, with 12 bases lying between them. This CDR3 has 13 residues. Per the germline V gene, CDR1 is WSHSY and CDR2 is SAAADI.

This clonotype was observed many times. The chain is built from TRBV7-8 and TRBJ2-1; D is ambiguous. This CDR3 has 11 amino acids. The V and J ends lost 5 bases and 10 bases respectively, with 9 bases between them. Germline-derived CDR1 and CDR2 are SGHVS and FQNEAQ. The CDR3 nucleotides read TGTGCCAGCAGCACTGAGGAAGAGCAGTTCTTC. Protein: CASSTEEEQFF.

CDR3: CASSFDRRLEQYF. The CDR3 nucleotides read TGTGCCAGCAGCTTTGACAGGCGGCTCGAGCAGTACTTC. V usage is TRBV5-4 and J usage is TRBJ2-7; TRBD1 might be the D (6 bases). The V gene's germline CDR1 is SGHNT and CDR2 YYREEE (reference sequence). V lost 2 bases and J lost 6, with 12 bases in between. The CDR3 consists of 13 residues.

This clonotype appeared many times. This chain uses TRBV5-8 with TRBJ2-3; TRBD1 aligns across 7 bases. The CDR3 extends over 15 amino acids. Germline V lookup: CDR1 SGHTS, CDR2 YDEGEE. The junction had 5 bases not matched to a gene; V was cut back by 4 bases and J by 0 bases. The CDR3 DNA reads TGTGCCAGCAGCCGGGACAGTCCCAGCACAGATACGCAGTATTTT. Translating it yields CASSRDSPSTDTQYF.

Many counts were recorded for this clonotype. This chain uses TRBV5-6 with TRBJ2-7; 8 nucleotides agree with TRBD1. V shed 4 bases and J 3 bases; nucleotides not matched to a gene: 9. Germline values: CDR1 SGHDT, CDR2 YYEEEE. The CDR3 length is 15 residues. This CDR3 reads CASSQDRGGFYEQYF. As DNA, the CDR3 is TGTGCCAGCAGCCAAGACAGGGGCGGATTCTACGAGCAGTACTTC.

There are many counts of this clonotype. For the CDR3, the DNA is TGTGCCAGCAGTTTCCGGGACACACAACCCTCTGGGGCCAACGTCCTGACTTTC. Protein: CASSFRDTQPSGANVLTF. The chain recombines TRBV28 with TRBJ2-6, with a weak D call TRBD1 (6 bases). The germline CDR1 and CDR2 sequences are MDHEN and SYDVKM. This CDR3 region has 18 residues. Trimming stripped 3 bases from V and 0 bases from J, with 15 bases between.

This clonotype was found many times. This chain joins TRBV15 and TRBJ1-5; tentatively, D is TRBD1 (6 bases). The CDR3 sequence is 14 residues long. Germline CDR1 LNHNV, CDR2 YYDKDF (reference sequence). Trimming cost V 3 bases and J 6 bases, with 12 bases left between them. The CDR3 spells CATSSIQGPQPQHF. CDR3 coding DNA: TGTGCCACCAGCAGCATCCAGGGGCCTCAGCCCCAGCATTTT.

This chain joins TRBV11-2 and TRBJ2-5; no firm D call. Germline values: CDR1 SGHAT, CDR2 FQNNGV. The CDR3 covers 15 residues. Trimming left V 2 bases short and J 2 bases short, with 12 bases between. DNA of the CDR3: TGTGCCAGCAGCTTACTTCAGCAGAGACAAGAGACCCAGTACTTC. It yields the protein CASSLLQQRQETQYF.

This chain uses TRBV29-1 with TRBJ2-7, with TRBD2 as a possible D gene (5 bases). V lost 5 bases to trimming and J lost 5 bases, with 10 bases between them. Germline V gene sequence: CDR1 SQVTM, CDR2 ANQGSEA. This CDR3 has 11 residues. The CDR3 DNA is TGCAGCGTTAATTGGGGAGACGAGCAGTACTTC. This sequence encodes CSVNWGDEQYF.

This clonotype turned up a few times. The chain links TRBV4-1 to TRBJ2-3; 9 nucleotides agree with TRBD1. This CDR3 spans 17 amino acids. With 0 bases clipped from V and 6 bases from J, the junction kept 10 bases outside the gene matches. CDR1 and CDR2 from the germline V gene are MGHRA and YSYEKL. The DNA for the CDR3 is TGCGCCAGCAGCCAAGATGGGACAGGGAAAATGTTTGATACGCAGTATTTT. This sequence encodes CASSQDGTGKMFDTQYF.

This chain joins TRBV2 and TRBJ2-3; perhaps TRBD1 as D (5 bases). CDR3 length: 17 residues. Deletions cut 1 base from V and 2 bases from J, with 16 bases between. Germline-derived CDR1 and CDR2 are SNHLY and FYNNEI. The CDR3 protein is CASSEEDSHYITDTQYF. DNA for the CDR3: TGTGCCAGCAGTGAAGAAGACAGCCATTATATCACAGATACGCAGTATTTT.

The chain links TRBV6-5 to TRBJ2-1; 12 bases line up with TRBD2. The CDR3 covers 17 residues. V trimming: 5 bases; J trimming: 7 bases; junction bases outside the gene matches: 12. Per the germline V gene, CDR1 is MNHEY and CDR2 is SVGAGI. CDR3 region: CASSTRGLAGGRNEQFF. The CDR3 DNA reads as TGTGCCAGCAGTACCCGAGGGCTAGCGGGGGGGCGAAATGAGCAGTTCTTC.

V is TRBV7-9 and J is TRBJ1-4; weak D call: TRBD1 (5 bases). The CDR3 is 16 residues long. Trimming cost V 5 bases and J 0 bases, with 13 bases left between them. Germline V gene lookup returns CDR1 SEHNR and CDR2 FQNEAQ (reference sequence). CDR3 sequence: CASSQTVPPTNEKLFF. Written as DNA, the CDR3 is TGTGCCAGCAGCCAGACAGTTCCCCCAACTAATGAAAAACTGTTTTTT.

A few counts support this clonotype. This chain links TRBV30 with TRBJ2-2, with 7 bases lining up with TRBD1. This CDR3 has 16 amino acids. The J segment lost 3 bases and the V segment lost 3 bases, leaving 10 bases of the junction unmatched. In germline, CDR1 is GTSNPN, CDR2 SVGIG (reference sequence). CDR3 nucleotide sequence: TGTGCCTGGAGGGTGGCAGGGGGTTCGTACACCGGGGAGCTGTTTTTT. Its translation is CAWRVAGGSYTGELFF.

At least ten counts were recorded for this clonotype. V usage is TRBV5-4 and J usage is TRBJ2-7; maybe TRBD2 (5 bases). Germline values: CDR1 SGHNT, CDR2 YYREEE (reference sequence). Between the trimmed V and J ends, which lost 4 bases and 3 bases, there was a span of 20 bases. The length of the CDR3 is 16 residues. CDR3 bases: TGTGCCAGCAGCCCTACCTTTGGTAGGAGCGGCTACGAGCAGTACTTC. It encodes CASSPTFGRSGYEQYF.

This clonotype was counted many times. The J gene is TRBJ2-5, the V gene TRBV30; TRBD2 matches 11 bases. CDR3 length equals 14 residues. Germline V gene data show CDR1 as GTSNPN and CDR2 as SVGIG (reference sequence). Trimming removed 2 bases from V and 7 bases from J; junction bases left unmatched: 6. Here the CDR3 reads CAWSLLAGEGTQYF. In DNA form, the CDR3 reads TGTGCCTGGAGTCTACTAGCGGGAGAGGGGACCCAGTACTTC.

This clonotype was detected ten times or more. The chain links TRBV7-9 to TRBJ1-1, with 11 bases aligning to TRBD1. The trim removed 8 bases at V and 6 bases at J, leaving 2 bases unmatched. The CDR3 covers 12 residues. The V gene's germline CDR1 is SEHNR and CDR2 FQNEAQ (reference sequence). CDR3 nucleotides: TGTGCCAGCGGACAGGGGGCCGCTGAAGCTTTCTTT. Protein product: CASGQGAAEAFF. Complete variable domain (other parts from reference TRBV7-9 and TRBJ1-1): DTGVSQNPRHKITKRGQNVTFRCDPISEHNRLYWYRQTLGQGPEFLTYFQNEAQLEKSRLLSDRFSAERPKGSFSTLEIQRTEQGDSAMYLCASGQGAAEAFFGQGTRLTVV.

To note about this clonotype: Since a much larger clone is just one base distant, this may be a read error. This chain connects TRBV4-3 to TRBJ1-4; D not certain. This CDR3 contains 15 residues. CDR1 and CDR2 (germline): LGHNA, YSLEER. CDR3 nucleotides: TGCGCCAGCAGCCAAGATGGGCAGACTAATGAAAAACCGTTTTTT. It specifies CASSQDGQTNEKPFF.

This clonotype has a count of ten or more. CDR3 in DNA: TGTGCCAGCAGTTGGACAGGGGAAAACAATGAGCAGTTCTTC. Protein sequence: CASSWTGENNEQFF. This chain joins TRBV25-1 and TRBJ2-1, with 9 bases fitting TRBD1. The CDR3 spans 14 residues. Losses at the gene ends were 5 bases for V and 5 bases for J; bases not matched to a gene: 4. The germline V gene has CDR1 MGHDK and CDR2 SYGVNS.

In the case of this clonotype: At one boundary the junction diverges from the germline segment, which might be a read error. The chain links TRBV7-2 to TRBJ1-1, with a possible D match to TRBD1 (5 bases). The CDR3 spans 15 residues. Germline assignment: CDR1 SGHTA and CDR2 FQGNSA. CDR3 sequence (DNA): TGTGCCAGCAGCTCGCTGACAGAGCTAAACACTGAAGCTTCCTTT. It is translated as CASSSLTELNTEASF.

The V gene is TRBV7-6, the J gene TRBJ1-1, with a weak D call TRBD1 (5 bases). In germline, CDR1 is SGHVS, CDR2 FNYEAQ. This CDR3 contains 14 residues. The V and J ends lost 0 bases and 8 bases respectively, with 13 bases between them. The DNA of the CDR3 is TGTGCCAGCAGCTTAGCTAGTGAGGGACCCGAAGCTTTCTTT. Translation: CASSLASEGPEAFF.

This clonotype showed up many times. The CDR3 DNA is TGCAGTGCTAGTGGCGGACTAGCGGGATCCGAGCAGTACTTC. It is translated as CSASGGLAGSEQYF. J is TRBJ2-7 and V is TRBV20-1, with TRBD2 identical over 12 bases. With V trimmed by 3 bases and J by 6 bases, 6 bases remained unmatched. This CDR3 comprises 14 residues. Germline V lookup: CDR1 DFQATT, CDR2 SNEGSKA (reference sequence).

The gene calls are TRBV29-1 and TRBJ2-3; D is ambiguous. This CDR3 comprises 16 residues. Per germline, CDR1 SQVTM and CDR2 ANQGSEA. V dropped 4 bases and J dropped 1 base, with 18 bases sitting between them. The DNA of the CDR3 is TGCAGCGTTGTTTTACGTAGTTGGCAGGGCACAGATACGCAGTATTTT. Translation: CSVVLRSWQGTDTQYF.

This clonotype was seen repeatedly, ten times or more. The rearrangement links TRBV2 to TRBJ1-6; D unclear. This CDR3 is built from 14 residues. The germline V and J ends were trimmed by 4 bases and 6 bases, with 10 bases remaining between them. CDR1 is SNHLY and CDR2 is FYNNEI in the germline V gene. The CDR3 DNA follows: TGTGCCAGCAGTGCCCGGGGTGGTAATTCACCCCTCCACTTT. Translating gives CASSARGGNSPLHF.

This clonotype was recorded at least ten times. The rearrangement links TRBV4-2 to TRBJ1-4; 9 bases line up with TRBD1. Germline V gene data show CDR1 as LGHNA and CDR2 as YNFKEQ. CDR3 size: 14 residues. Germline trimming cut 3 bases from V and 7 bases from J; bases unmatched to any gene: 3. DNA of the CDR3: TGTGCCAGCAGCCACGGACAGGGGAGTGAAAAACTGTTTTTT. It specifies CASSHGQGSEKLFF.

A note on this clonotype: This may arise from a read error, as a much more abundant clone is one base away. V is TRBV7-2 and J is TRBJ1-1; D perhaps matches TRBD1 (5 bases). Trimming cost V 0 bases and J 7 bases, with 9 bases left between them. CDR1 is SGHTA and CDR2 is FQGNSA in the germline V gene. This CDR3 is built from 13 residues. CDR3 region: CASSLALGDEAFF. In DNA form, the CDR3 reads TGTGCCAGCAGCTTAGCGCTGGGGGATGAAGCTTTCTTT.